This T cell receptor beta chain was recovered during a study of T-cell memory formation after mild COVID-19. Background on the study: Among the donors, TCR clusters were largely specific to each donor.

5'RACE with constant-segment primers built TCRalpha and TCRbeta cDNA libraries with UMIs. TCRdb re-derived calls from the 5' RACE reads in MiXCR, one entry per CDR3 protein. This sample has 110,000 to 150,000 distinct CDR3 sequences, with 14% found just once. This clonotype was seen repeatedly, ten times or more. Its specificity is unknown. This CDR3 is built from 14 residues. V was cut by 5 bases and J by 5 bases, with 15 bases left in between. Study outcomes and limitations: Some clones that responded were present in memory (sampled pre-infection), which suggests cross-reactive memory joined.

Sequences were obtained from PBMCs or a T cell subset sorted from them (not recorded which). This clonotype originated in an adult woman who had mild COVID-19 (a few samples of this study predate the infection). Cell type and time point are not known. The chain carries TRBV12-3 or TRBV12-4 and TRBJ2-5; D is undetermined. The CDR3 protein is CASSPDPSEETQYF. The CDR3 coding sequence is TGTGCCAGCAGTCCCGACCCTTCTGAGGAGACCCAGTACTTC.